The rows below give T cell receptor beta chains drawn from one sample of a study of CD8 T cells in ankylosing spondylitis. MiXCR, run by TCRdb on the 5' RACE reads, gives a single entry per CDR3 protein. The sample consists of 240,000 or so distinct CDR3 sequences, approximately 9% of them appearing once. The specimen was blood, either unsorted or a sorted T cell fraction (not recorded which). These receptors originate from a male donor with ankylosing spondylitis or in good health (not recorded which). Both conserved end residues are part of each CDR3. Fields, in order: CDR3 DNA, CDR3 protein, J gene, clone size, D gene, V gene. D genes are given only for firm matches. Size values are once, few and many counts, or a class for expanded clones, and some rows have none.

DNA: TGCAGCGTTGAAGGCGGACTAGCTGTGGGGGAGTACTTC
CDR3: CSVEGGLAVGEYF
J: TRBJ2-7
size: many
D: TRBD2
V: TRBV29-1

DNA: TGTGCCAGCAGCCATTGGATACGGCTCAATCAGCCCCAGCATTTT
CDR3: CASSHWIRLNQPQHF
J: TRBJ1-5
size: many
D: NA
V: TRBV14

DNA: TGTGCCAGTAGTTCTATCGCGGGAGGGCCGTCGGCGGATACGCAGTATTTT
CDR3: CASSSIAGGPSADTQYF
J: TRBJ2-3
size: NA
D: TRBD2
V: TRBV19

DNA: TGTGCCATCAGTGGTGGACAGATCTCATCCTACGAGCAGTACTTC
CDR3: CAISGGQISSYEQYF
J: TRBJ2-7
size: many
D: NA
V: TRBV10-3

DNA: TGCGCCAGCAGCCAAGAAATAGGACTAGCGGCCTACGAGCAGTACTTC
CDR3: CASSQEIGLAAYEQYF
J: TRBJ2-7
size: many
D: TRBD2
V: TRBV4-1

DNA: TGCAGTGCTAGAGAGACAGCCGGGAGCAATCAGCCCCAGCATTTT
CDR3: CSARETAGSNQPQHF
J: TRBJ1-5
size: many
D: NA
V: TRBV20-1

DNA: TGTGCCAGCAGTTACGGGGCAGCTGGAAACACCATATATTTT
CDR3: CASSYGAAGNTIYF
J: TRBJ1-3
size: many
D: NA
V: TRBV6-5

DNA: TGCGCCAGCAGCTTGGAACCAGGGACCCATTGGGAGCTGTTTTTT
CDR3: CASSLEPGTHWELFF
J: TRBJ2-2
size: many
D: NA
V: TRBV5-1

DNA: TGTGCCAGCAGCCTACGGACTAGCGGGGGCGCCTACGAGCAGTACTTC
CDR3: CASSLRTSGGAYEQYF
J: TRBJ2-7
size: many
D: TRBD2
V: TRBV7-2

DNA: TGTGCCAGCTCCACGGGAGGCACCGGGGAGCTGTTTTTT
CDR3: CASSTGGTGELFF
J: TRBJ2-2
size: NA
D: TRBD2
V: TRBV7-8

DNA: TGTGCTAGCAGCCCCCGGGACGGACATGAGCAGTTCTTC
CDR3: CASSPRDGHEQFF
J: TRBJ2-1
size: few
D: NA
V: TRBV7-7

DNA: TGTGCCAGCAGCTTTAGTCCGCAAGTAGGTTCACCCCTCCACTTT
CDR3: CASSFSPQVGSPLHF
J: TRBJ1-6
size: many
D: NA
V: TRBV13

DNA: TGTGCCAGCAGTTCCATATTGGGGTCACCCCTCCACTTT
CDR3: CASSSILGSPLHF
J: TRBJ1-6
size: many
D: NA
V: TRBV12-3/TRBV12-4

DNA: TGTGCCAGCAGCTTATGGCCAGTCAAGTTGCGAAACACCATATATTTT
CDR3: CASSLWPVKLRNTIYF
J: TRBJ1-3
size: many
D: NA
V: TRBV11-2

DNA: TGCGCCAGCAGCGCGACAGCAACCGAAAGGGGTGAGCAGTTCTTC
CDR3: CASSATATERGEQFF
J: TRBJ2-1
size: NA
D: NA
V: TRBV5-1

DNA: TGTGCCAGCAGCTGGCTGACTAGCGGAGTCTCCTACGAGCAGTACTTC
CDR3: CASSWLTSGVSYEQYF
J: TRBJ2-7
size: NA
D: TRBD2
V: TRBV11-2

DNA: TGTGCCAGCAGTTTTCCCCCCCCAGGTGGCGCTTTCTTT
CDR3: CASSFPPPGGAFF
J: TRBJ1-1
size: many
D: NA
V: TRBV12-3/TRBV12-4

DNA: TGTGCCAGCAGCCTTAGAGGACTAGTGGATACGCAGTATTTT
CDR3: CASSLRGLVDTQYF
J: TRBJ2-3
size: NA
D: TRBD2
V: TRBV13

DNA: TGCAGTGCTGGACACTCGAACACCGGGGAGCTGTTTTTT
CDR3: CSAGHSNTGELFF
J: TRBJ2-2
size: many
D: NA
V: TRBV20-1

DNA: TGTGCCAGCACGGAGCCCCGCAAAAACATTCAGTACTTC
CDR3: CASTEPRKNIQYF
J: TRBJ2-4
size: many
D: NA
V: TRBV12-3/TRBV12-4

DNA: TGCGCCAGCAGCTCTGGACCCTTAGAGAATCCTGAAGCTTTCTTT
CDR3: CASSSGPLENPEAFF
J: TRBJ1-1
size: NA
D: NA
V: TRBV5-1

DNA: TGTGCCAGCTTCCGGGACAGGGACACCGGGGAGCTGTTTTTT
CDR3: CASFRDRDTGELFF
J: TRBJ2-2
size: many
D: TRBD1
V: TRBV18

DNA: TGTGCCAGCAGTTACTCCGGCAGGGGCGGTGAAAAACTGTTTTTT
CDR3: CASSYSGRGGEKLFF
J: TRBJ1-4
size: NA
D: NA
V: TRBV6-5

DNA: TGTGCCAGCAGCCCGCCCATGGGACTAGCGGGAGCCCACCCATTTGTTGAGACCCAGTACTTC
CDR3: CASSPPMGLAGAHPFVETQYF
J: TRBJ2-5
size: once
D: TRBD2
V: TRBV11-1

DNA: TGTGCCATCAGTGAGTCGTTGGGGGGGGTATCCTATGGCTACACCTTC
CDR3: CAISESLGGVSYGYTF
J: TRBJ1-2
size: many
D: NA
V: TRBV10-3

DNA: TGTGCCAGCAGCTCCCTAGGGGGGGGAGAAGCTTTCTTT
CDR3: CASSSLGGGEAFF
J: TRBJ1-1
size: many
D: NA
V: TRBV5-5

DNA: TGCAGTGCTGGCCGGGACAGCCACCAACCCCTGTTTTTT
CDR3: CSAGRDSHQPLFF
J: TRBJ1-4
size: NA
D: TRBD1
V: TRBV20-1

DNA: TGTGCTAGTGCCCTGACTAGCGGGGGGGACAAAATAAGACTCAATGAGCAGTTCTTC
CDR3: CASALTSGGDKIRLNEQFF
J: TRBJ2-1
size: many
D: TRBD2
V: TRBV12-5

DNA: TGTGCCAGCAGGGGGGGGGATCAGCCCCAGCATTTT
CDR3: CASRGGDQPQHF
J: TRBJ1-5
size: few
D: NA
V: TRBV27

DNA: TGCAGCGTTGATCAAACTAGCGGGAACCCCCAAGAGACCCAGTACTTC
CDR3: CSVDQTSGNPQETQYF
J: TRBJ2-5
size: few
D: TRBD2
V: TRBV29-1

DNA: TGTGCCAGCAGCTTAGGGGGGACTCGAACCTACGAGCAGTACTTC
CDR3: CASSLGGTRTYEQYF
J: TRBJ2-7
size: many
D: NA
V: TRBV7-2

DNA: TGCAGTGCTAGTCCCGGGGGCAACGAGCAGTACTTC
CDR3: CSASPGGNEQYF
J: TRBJ2-7
size: many
D: NA
V: TRBV20-1